These 27 T cell receptor beta chains were all obtained from the same sample, sequenced in a study of T-cell memory formation after mild COVID-19. TCRdb processed the 5' RACE reads anew with MiXCR; each CDR3 protein has one entry. The repertoire holds some 310,000 distinct CDR3 sequences, 20% to 25% seen once, with approximately 22% in the top ten. What was sequenced was PBMCs or a T cell subset sorted from them (not recorded which). The receptors were gathered from a man younger than 30 who had mild COVID-19 (a few samples of this study predate the infection). Cell type and time point are not known.

This clonotype was counted at least ten times. The chain combines TRBV12-3 or TRBV12-4 with TRBJ2-5; D ambiguous. V lost 5 bases and J 5 bases, leaving 9 bases between the germline ends. The CDR3 loop spans 12 amino acids. The CDR3 DNA reads as TGTGCCAGCAGTCCTTTGGGGGAGACCCAGTACTTC. Amino acids: CASSPLGETQYF.

CDR3 protein: CASRPRGRKETQYF. CDR3 bases: TGTGCCAGCAGACCTAGGGGGCGGAAAGAGACCCAGTACTTC. The chain carries TRBV5-6 and TRBJ2-5; 7 bases match TRBD1. Germline V gene data show CDR1 as SGHDT and CDR2 as YYEEEE. Germline trimming cut 5 bases from V and 3 bases from J; bases unmatched to any gene: 7. The CDR3 is 14 residues long.

The CDR3 spells CASSLTAGGPQETQYF. The CDR3 nucleotides read TGCGCCAGCAGCTTGACAGCGGGGGGGCCCCAAGAGACCCAGTACTTC. The V call is TRBV5-1, the J call TRBJ2-5; 10 bases are a match to TRBD2. After removal of 1 base from V and 1 base from J, the junction contained 4 bases not matched to a gene. CDR1 is SGHRS, CDR2 YFSETQ, per germline. This CDR3 is 16 amino acids long.

In this sample, this clonotype turned up many times. V and J are TRBV7-2 and TRBJ2-2, with 7 bases matching TRBD1. The V segment lost 5 bases and the J segment 0 bases; nucleotides outside the gene matches: 3. The CDR3 has 15 residues. CDR1 and CDR2 from the germline V gene are SGHTA and FQGNSA. The CDR3, as DNA: TGTGCCAGCAGCGAACAGGGGACGAACACCGGGGAGCTGTTTTTT. This gives the protein CASSEQGTNTGELFF.

The chain combines TRBV3-1 with TRBJ1-6, with 7 bases lining up with TRBD1. V lost 2 bases, J lost 7 bases, and 2 bases stayed unmatched. Germline V gives CDR1 LGHDT, CDR2 YNNKEL (reference sequence). The CDR3 sequence is 14 residues long. As DNA, the CDR3 is TGTGCCAGCAGCCAACAACAGGGGAATTCACCCCTCCACTTT. It codes for CASSQQQGNSPLHF.

The chain joins TRBV29-1 to TRBJ1-2; maybe TRBD1 (6 bases). The germline gives CDR1 SQVTM, CDR2 ANQGSEA. There are 12 residues in the CDR3. V lost 1 base and J 4 bases, leaving 7 bases between the germline ends. CDR3 sequence: CSVEAGAYGYTF. The CDR3 DNA follows: TGCAGCGTTGAAGCAGGGGCCTATGGCTACACCTTC.

This clonotype has a count of ten or more. This CDR3 is CASSQLAGGQDTQYF. For the CDR3, the DNA is TGCGCCAGCAGTCAGCTAGCGGGGGGTCAAGATACGCAGTATTTT. This chain uses TRBV5-1 with TRBJ2-3, with 11 bases aligning to TRBD2. CDR3 size: 15 residues. Germline assignment: CDR1 SGHRS and CDR2 YFSETQ. With V trimmed by 5 bases and J by 5 bases, 7 bases remained unmatched.

The chain has TRBV6-5 and TRBJ1-2; D uncertain. CDR1 and CDR2 (germline): MNHEY, SVGAGI. The ends were cut back, 2 bases at V and 3 bases at J, with 7 bases in the middle. The CDR3 loop spans 13 amino acids. The CDR3 loop reads CASSYDGYYGYTF. Here the CDR3 DNA reads TGTGCCAGCAGTTACGACGGATACTATGGCTACACCTTC.

The chain links TRBV4-3 to TRBJ1-2; weak D call: TRBD1 (5 bases). CDR3 size: 16 residues. Trimming took 1 base from V and 2 from J, leaving 14 bases between them. Germline CDR1 reads LGHNA; CDR2 reads YSLEER. CDR3: CASSQAVGRDNYGYTF. The DNA for the CDR3 is TGCGCCAGCAGCCAAGCTGTTGGGAGGGACAACTATGGCTACACCTTC.

The chain has TRBV7-3 and TRBJ2-2; D might be TRBD1 (5 bases). This CDR3 is built from 16 residues. The ends were cut back, 3 bases at V and 3 bases at J, with 14 bases in the middle. CDR1 is SGHTA and CDR2 is FQGTGA in the germline V gene. CDR3 in DNA: TGTGCCAGCAGCTTGATGGCAGGGAAGTACACCGGGGAGCTGTTTTTT. Protein: CASSLMAGKYTGELFF.

This chain uses TRBV7-2 with TRBJ2-3; no definite D call. Per the germline V gene, CDR1 is SGHTA and CDR2 is FQGNSA. V was pared by 5 bases and J by 3 bases, with 6 bases between. The CDR3 loop spans 12 amino acids. The CDR3 spells CASSAYTDTQYF. The CDR3 coding sequence is TGTGCCAGCAGCGCCTATACAGATACGCAGTATTTT.

This clonotype was observed a few times. This chain uses TRBV6-4 with TRBJ1-2, with 12 bases lining up with TRBD1. CDR1 is MRHNA, CDR2 SNTAGT, per germline. V trimming: 0 bases; J trimming: 8 bases; junction bases outside the gene matches: 4. CDR3 size: 15 residues. The CDR3 reads CASSDSGTGGRGYTF. The CDR3 bases are TGTGCCAGCAGTGACTCAGGGACAGGGGGCCGCGGCTACACCTTC.

The chain combines TRBV4-1 with TRBJ1-3; possible D gene TRBD1, 5 bases. CDR3 size: 17 residues. Germline V CDR1 and CDR2: MGHRA, YSYEKL. Trimming pared 0 bases from V and 0 bases from J, leaving 12 bases between. This chain's CDR3 is CASSQETPDSSGNTIYF. Here the CDR3 DNA reads TGCGCCAGCAGCCAAGAGACCCCCGACAGCTCTGGAAACACCATATATTTT.

The chain couples TRBV4-2 to TRBJ2-1; D uncertain. The CDR3 totals 12 residues. The V and J ends lost 4 bases and 8 bases respectively, with 9 bases between them. In germline, CDR1 is LGHNA, CDR2 YNFKEQ. DNA for the CDR3: TGTGCCAGCAGCCGACTTTCGGATGAGCAGTTCTTC. It encodes CASSRLSDEQFF.

Details on this clonotype: One end of the junction does not line up with germline, which may come from a read error. The chain is built from TRBV7-9 and TRBJ1-1; 7 nucleotides align to TRBD1. The germline CDR1 and CDR2 sequences are SEHNR and FQNEAQ (reference sequence). The CDR3 has 14 amino acids. The CDR3 bases are TGTGCCAGCAGCTCCCATAAGGGGACAGATGAAACTTTCTTT. As protein: CASSSHKGTDETFF.

The chain links TRBV20-1 to TRBJ1-5; TRBD1 is a possible D gene (5 bases). The CDR3 spans 13 residues. Germline V lookup: CDR1 DFQATT, CDR2 SNEGSKA (reference sequence). V was cut by 1 base and J by 5 bases, with 9 bases left in between. This CDR3 is CSARGGVDQPQHF. The CDR3 bases are TGCAGTGCTAGAGGGGGGGTGGATCAGCCCCAGCATTTT.

The chain uses TRBV15 and TRBJ2-1, with D unclear. The CDR3 contains 11 residues. V was pared by 5 bases and J by 7 bases, with 6 bases between. CDR1 and CDR2 from the germline V gene are LNHNV and YYDKDF (reference sequence). The CDR3 here is CATSSPNEQFF. The DNA of the CDR3 is TGTGCCACCAGCTCACCAAATGAGCAGTTCTTC.

This clonotype has more than one count but fewer than ten. The V and J genes are TRBV7-3 and TRBJ2-3, with 9 bases lining up with TRBD1. This CDR3 has 15 residues. In germline, CDR1 is SGHTA, CDR2 FQGTGA. After removal of 1 base from V and 3 bases from J, the junction contained 2 bases not matched to a gene. CDR3 nucleotides: TGTGCCAGCAGCTTAATGGGACAGGGAACAGATACGCAGTATTTT. Translation: CASSLMGQGTDTQYF.

V is TRBV6-2 or TRBV6-3 and J is TRBJ2-7, with 10 positions matching TRBD2. CDR1 is MNHEY and CDR2 is SVGEGT in the germline V gene. V lost 7 bases to trimming and J lost 9 bases; unmatched junction nucleotides: 9. The CDR3 spans 13 residues. As DNA, the CDR3 is TGTGCCAGCACTGCTAGCGGGGGAATTCGGCAGTACGTC. Residues: CASTASGGIRQYV.

The rearrangement joins TRBV6-2 or TRBV6-3 to TRBJ1-1; D is undetermined. Deletions cut 2 bases from V and 9 bases from J, with 10 bases between. This CDR3 region has 12 residues. Germline CDR1 and CDR2: MNHEY and SVGEGT. CDR3 protein: CASSYLGQKAFF. The CDR3 nucleotides are TGTGCCAGCAGTTACCTCGGCCAAAAAGCTTTCTTT.

The rearrangement uses TRBV11-2 and TRBJ2-7, with D perhaps TRBD1 (6 bases). Germline V lookup: CDR1 SGHAT, CDR2 FQNNGV. CDR3 length: 16 residues. The V gene lost 5 bases and the J gene lost 5 bases, with 22 bases spanning the gap. The CDR3 coding sequence is TGTGCCAGCAGCCCCAGAGGTCTGTGGGGGCAGGACGAGCAGTACTTC. Its protein is CASSPRGLWGQDEQYF.

As to this clonotype: Germline is not matched at one junction end, which may reflect a read error. The chain links TRBV7-6 to TRBJ2-3, with 8 bases lining up with TRBD2. The germline CDR1 and CDR2 sequences are SGHVS and FNYEAQ. The CDR3 extends over 14 amino acids. DNA of the CDR3: TGTGCCACTCTAGCGGGTTGGGGCACAGATACGAAGTATTTT. It encodes CATLAGWGTDTKYF.

This sequence joins TRBV2 and TRBJ2-2; the D gene could be TRBD1 or TRBD2 (5 bases each). V shed 7 bases and J shed 5 bases, with 14 bases lying between them. CDR1 SNHLY and CDR2 FYNNEI come from the germline V gene. The CDR3 spans 14 residues. The CDR3 DNA is TGTGCCAGCACGGGAAGGGGCGAGACCGGGGAGCTGTTTTTT. Its translation is CASTGRGETGELFF.

Only a few counts were recorded for this clonotype. This rearrangement joins TRBV7-9 to TRBJ2-2; TRBD1 aligns across 9 bases. The CDR3 has 16 amino acids. CDR1 and CDR2 (germline): SEHNR, FQNEAQ (reference sequence). The ends lost 4 bases at V and 2 bases at J; junction bases unmatched: 5. The CDR3, as DNA: TGTGCCAGCAGCTCGGGGACAGGGACCAACACCGGGGAGCTGTTTTTT. Translating it yields CASSSGTGTNTGELFF.

V usage is TRBV9 and J usage is TRBJ2-1; D remains ambiguous. The CDR3 consists of 14 residues. V was clipped by 0 bases and J by 7 bases, with 11 bases between them. The germline V gene has CDR1 SGDLS and CDR2 YYNGEE. The CDR3 loop reads CASSVAVARNEQFF. CDR3 sequence (DNA): TGTGCCAGCAGCGTAGCTGTAGCTCGAAATGAGCAGTTCTTC.

The gene calls are TRBV7-9 and TRBJ2-3; D unresolved. The V gene's germline CDR1 is SEHNR and CDR2 FQNEAQ (reference sequence). The CDR3 spans 13 residues. V lost 6 bases and J 0 bases, leaving 7 bases between the germline ends. The CDR3, as DNA: TGTGCCAGCAGAGAAACTAGCACAGATACGCAGTATTTT. Translated, it gives CASRETSTDTQYF.

The J gene is TRBJ2-1, the V gene TRBV9; unclear D gene. Germline CDR1 SGDLS, CDR2 YYNGEE. Trimming took 0 bases from V and 8 from J, leaving 6 bases between them. The CDR3 sequence is 12 residues long. The CDR3 sequence: CASSVADYEQFF. Written as DNA, the CDR3 is TGTGCCAGCAGCGTAGCTGACTATGAGCAGTTCTTC. The whole variable domain, filled in from reference TRBV9 and TRBJ2-1, reads DSGVTQTPKHLITATGQRVTLRCSPRSGDLSVYWYQQSLDQGLQFLIQYYNGEERAKGNILERFSAQQFPDLHSELNLSSLELGDSALYFCASSVADYEQFFGPGTRLTVL.